Reported below is one TCR beta chain. What it binds is unknown. The data are from a study of CXCR3-negative and CXCR3-positive naive CD8 T cells. CD45RO-CCR7+CD27+CD95- characterized naive CD8+ T cells. UMI-labeled 5' RACE TRB cDNA libraries were prepared from the cells. Each CDR3 protein gets one entry in TCRdb, which reprocessed the 5' RACE reads and gives no DNA. The table lists 5,800 or so distinct CDR3 sequences. Study observations and caveats: CXCR3-positive naive cells had TRB CDR3s that were more hydrophobic than CXCR3-negative naive cells had. TRBV-TRBJ usage was alike in naive CXCR3-negative and CXCR3-positive cells but differed in memory cells.

Germline values: CDR1 SQVTM, CDR2 ANQGSEA. This CDR3 comprises 13 residues. The genes are TRBV29-1 and TRBJ2-7; TCRdb picks TRBD2, but there is no DNA to check that call. The clonotype originates from a human donor in good health. Some clones in this sample may be carry-over from other donors' samples. The source material was naive CXCR3- CD8+ T cells from blood. Subset defined: CD45RO-CCR7+CD27+CD95- naive CD8+ T cells lacking CXCR3 (TNR3-). CDR3: CSAASGSLYEQYF.